The rows below give T cell receptor beta chains drawn from one sample of a study of T cell clonotyping in hematopoietic cell transplantation. Clones were sequenced by immunoSEQ multiplex PCR, and TCRdb holds only the in-frame ones, with some missing. Here the sample spans approximately 7,000 clones, about 89% being singletons. The source was PBMCs, collected 30 days after allogeneic stem cell transplant. These receptors all come from a female patient aged 45 to 65 who had an allogeneic stem cell transplant from an unrelated donor, so the T cells may come from the graft donor. Some clones in this sample may be carry-over from other donors' samples. CDR3s include the opening cysteine and the closing phenylalanine or tryptophan. A D gene is named only where the DNA matches it firmly. Clone size appears in some rows only: once, few, many, or a class for an expanded clone.

abundance: NA
v_gene: TRBV9
d_gene: NA
j_gene: TRBJ2-3
CDR3aa: CASSVGETDTQYF
CDR3nt: TGTGCCAGCAGCGTGGGGGAAACAGATACGCAGTATTTT

abundance: NA
v_gene: TRBV18
d_gene: NA
j_gene: TRBJ1-2
CDR3aa: CASSPQDSYYGYTF
CDR3nt: TGTGCCAGCTCACCACAGGACAGCTACTATGGCTACACCTTC

abundance: few
v_gene: TRBV30
d_gene: NA
j_gene: TRBJ1-1
CDR3aa: CAWVRRGGVEDTEAFF
CDR3nt: TGTGCCTGGGTACGGAGGGGAGGAGTAGAGGACACTGAAGCTTTCTTT

abundance: few
v_gene: TRBV10-3
d_gene: TRBD1
j_gene: TRBJ1-1
CDR3aa: CAIRGQAEAFF
CDR3nt: TGTGCCATCCGGGGACAGGCTGAAGCTTTCTTT

abundance: once
v_gene: TRBV2
d_gene: NA
j_gene: TRBJ2-4
CDR3aa: CASSTTGRDIQYF
CDR3nt: TGTGCCAGCAGTACGACAGGGAGGGACATTCAGTACTTC

abundance: NA
v_gene: TRBV6-6
d_gene: NA
j_gene: TRBJ2-5
CDR3aa: CASRGSQETQYF
CDR3nt: TGTGCCAGCAGAGGCAGTCAAGAGACCCAGTACTTC

abundance: NA
v_gene: TRBV29-1
d_gene: TRBD1
j_gene: TRBJ2-3
CDR3aa: CSVARGQGTDTQYF
CDR3nt: TGCAGCGTTGCTCGGGGACAGGGCACAGATACGCAGTATTTT

abundance: NA
v_gene: TRBV6-6
d_gene: NA
j_gene: TRBJ2-7
CDR3aa: CASSLGSYEQYF
CDR3nt: TGTGCCAGCAGTCTAGGTTCCTACGAGCAGTACTTC

abundance: few
v_gene: TRBV6-1
d_gene: TRBD1
j_gene: TRBJ1-5
CDR3aa: CASSVQGANQPQHF
CDR3nt: TGTGCCAGCAGTGTACAGGGGGCAAATCAGCCCCAGCATTTT

abundance: NA
v_gene: TRBV18
d_gene: TRBD1
j_gene: TRBJ1-2
CDR3aa: CASSLTVLEQGNYTF
CDR3nt: TGTGCCAGCTCACTTACCGTCCTCGAACAGGGGAACTACACCTTC

abundance: NA
v_gene: TRBV6-1
d_gene: NA
j_gene: TRBJ2-1
CDR3aa: CAISEFPGGQTSDEQFF
CDR3nt: TGTGCCATCAGTGAGTTTCCAGGGGGGCAGACTAGCGATGAGCAGTTCTTC

abundance: NA
v_gene: TRBV5-1
d_gene: NA
j_gene: TRBJ2-3
CDR3aa: CASSLQVAGSTDTQYF
CDR3nt: TGCGCCAGCAGCTTGCAAGTGGCAGGCAGCACAGATACGCAGTATTTT

abundance: NA
v_gene: TRBV20-1
d_gene: NA
j_gene: TRBJ1-2
CDR3aa: CSASSPYGYTF
CDR3nt: TGCAGTGCTAGTAGCCCGTATGGCTACACCTTC

abundance: once
v_gene: TRBV20-1
d_gene: NA
j_gene: TRBJ2-5
CDR3aa: CSAGEQETQYF
CDR3nt: TGCAGTGCCGGGGAACAAGAGACCCAGTACTTC

abundance: once
v_gene: TRBV28
d_gene: TRBD2
j_gene: TRBJ2-7
CDR3aa: CASSYSGRWEQYF
CDR3nt: TGTGCCAGCAGCTATAGCGGGAGGTGGGAGCAGTACTTC

abundance: NA
v_gene: TRBV19
d_gene: NA
j_gene: TRBJ1-2
CDR3aa: CASSLEGGHNYGYTF
CDR3nt: TGTGCCAGTAGCCTAGAGGGGGGGCACAACTATGGCTACACCTTC

abundance: NA
v_gene: TRBV6-5
d_gene: NA
j_gene: TRBJ1-2
CDR3aa: CASSFDGLYGYTF
CDR3nt: TGTGCCAGCAGTTTCGACGGACTCTATGGCTACACCTTC

abundance: NA
v_gene: TRBV5-1
d_gene: TRBD2
j_gene: TRBJ2-3
CDR3aa: CASSLATSGGLDTQYF
CDR3nt: TGCGCCAGCAGCTTAGCCACCAGCGGGGGTTTAGATACGCAGTATTTT

abundance: once
v_gene: TRBV19
d_gene: TRBD1
j_gene: TRBJ2-7
CDR3aa: CASSGGQGKSWSEQYF
CDR3nt: TGTGCCAGTAGTGGTGGACAGGGGAAAAGTTGGAGCGAGCAGTACTTC

abundance: NA
v_gene: TRBV29-1
d_gene: NA
j_gene: TRBJ2-2
CDR3aa: CSVYIQGSPGELFF
CDR3nt: TGCAGCGTCTATATACAAGGCTCCCCCGGGGAGCTGTTTTTT

abundance: NA
v_gene: TRBV5-1
d_gene: NA
j_gene: TRBJ1-1
CDR3aa: CASSLGVAGTEAFF
CDR3nt: TGCGCCAGCAGCTTGGGGGTCGCGGGGACTGAAGCTTTCTTT

abundance: NA
v_gene: TRBV6-6
d_gene: NA
j_gene: TRBJ1-5
CDR3aa: CASGQGKIQPQHF
CDR3nt: TGTGCCAGCGGGCAGGGCAAAATCCAGCCCCAGCATTTT

abundance: NA
v_gene: TRBV7-2
d_gene: NA
j_gene: TRBJ1-1
CDR3aa: CASSLGGPEAFF
CDR3nt: TGTGCCAGCAGCTTAGGGGGGCCTGAAGCTTTCTTT

abundance: NA
v_gene: TRBV7-8
d_gene: NA
j_gene: TRBJ2-7
CDR3aa: CASSLETGATYEQYF
CDR3nt: TGTGCCAGCAGCTTAGAGACGGGGGCGACATACGAGCAGTACTTC

abundance: NA
v_gene: TRBV5-1
d_gene: NA
j_gene: TRBJ1-2
CDR3aa: CASSLWDTKYGYTF
CDR3nt: TGCGCCAGCAGCTTATGGGATACGAAGTATGGCTACACCTTC

abundance: NA
v_gene: TRBV10-2
d_gene: NA
j_gene: TRBJ2-7
CDR3aa: CASSVPIRDNEQYF
CDR3nt: TGCGCCAGCAGTGTCCCGATCCGGGACAACGAGCAGTACTTC

abundance: few
v_gene: TRBV18
d_gene: NA
j_gene: TRBJ1-4
CDR3aa: CASSPQGVNEKLFF
CDR3nt: TGTGCCAGCTCACCCCAGGGAGTTAATGAAAAACTGTTTTTT

abundance: NA
v_gene: TRBV6-5
d_gene: NA
j_gene: TRBJ1-2
CDR3aa: CASSYARANYGYTF
CDR3nt: TGTGCCAGCAGTTACGCCAGGGCTAACTATGGCTACACCTTC

abundance: NA
v_gene: TRBV11-2
d_gene: NA
j_gene: TRBJ1-1
CDR3aa: CASTTRRDPQTAFF
CDR3nt: TGTGCCAGCACCACCCGCCGGGATCCACAGACAGCTTTCTTT

abundance: NA
v_gene: TRBV6-1
d_gene: NA
j_gene: TRBJ1-1
CDR3aa: CASSESLGAGLNTEAFF
CDR3nt: TGTGCCAGCAGTGAATCTTTAGGCGCGGGGCTGAACACTGAAGCTTTCTTT

abundance: NA
v_gene: TRBV6-1
d_gene: NA
j_gene: TRBJ1-2
CDR3aa: CASSEVGHRRDGYTF
CDR3nt: TGTGCCAGCAGTGAAGTAGGCCATAGGAGGGATGGCTACACCTTC

abundance: NA
v_gene: TRBV7-2
d_gene: NA
j_gene: TRBJ2-3
CDR3aa: CASREGRSGNTDTQYF
CDR3nt: TGTGCCAGCAGGGAGGGTCGATCGGGAAACACAGATACGCAGTATTTT

abundance: NA
v_gene: TRBV5-6
d_gene: TRBD1
j_gene: TRBJ1-1
CDR3aa: CASSLGWGQGASEAFF
CDR3nt: TGTGCCAGCAGCCTGGGGTGGGGACAGGGGGCGTCTGAAGCTTTCTTT

abundance: NA
v_gene: TRBV30
d_gene: NA
j_gene: TRBJ1-3
CDR3aa: CAWNPQGSGNTIYF
CDR3nt: TGTGCCTGGAATCCCCAGGGATCCGGAAACACCATATATTTT

abundance: NA
v_gene: TRBV5-4
d_gene: TRBD2
j_gene: TRBJ2-5
CDR3aa: CASSFDVGGQETQYF
CDR3nt: TGTGCCAGCAGCTTTGATGTGGGGGGGCAAGAGACCCAGTACTTC

abundance: once
v_gene: TRBV25-1
d_gene: NA
j_gene: TRBJ1-1
CDR3aa: CASSSLTAMNTEAFF
CDR3nt: TGTGCCAGCAGTTCTCTAACAGCCATGAACACTGAAGCTTTCTTT

abundance: NA
v_gene: TRBV14
d_gene: NA
j_gene: TRBJ1-4
CDR3aa: CASSPTGTNEKLFF
CDR3nt: TGTGCCAGCAGCCCGACAGGAACTAATGAAAAACTGTTTTTT

abundance: NA
v_gene: TRBV7-9
d_gene: NA
j_gene: TRBJ2-3
CDR3aa: CASSFLGDTQYF
CDR3nt: TGTGCCAGCAGCTTTTTGGGAGATACGCAGTATTTT

abundance: NA
v_gene: TRBV5-1
d_gene: TRBD1
j_gene: TRBJ1-1
CDR3aa: CASSTGQGARVNTEAFF
CDR3nt: TGCGCCAGCAGCACAGGACAGGGGGCGCGGGTGAACACTGAAGCTTTCTTT

abundance: once
v_gene: TRBV18
d_gene: NA
j_gene: TRBJ2-1
CDR3aa: CASSPIGRHNEQFF
CDR3nt: TGTGCCAGCTCACCGATCGGCAGGCACAATGAGCAGTTCTTC

abundance: few
v_gene: TRBV28
d_gene: NA
j_gene: TRBJ1-2
CDR3aa: CASSFGQGFYGYTF
CDR3nt: TGTGCCAGCAGTTTTGGGCAGGGCTTTTATGGCTACACCTTC

abundance: once
v_gene: TRBV18
d_gene: NA
j_gene: TRBJ1-2
CDR3aa: CASSPLVQGRTGYTF
CDR3nt: TGTGCCAGCTCACCACTAGTTCAGGGGCGCACAGGCTACACCTTC

abundance: NA
v_gene: TRBV4-3
d_gene: NA
j_gene: TRBJ2-1
CDR3aa: CASSPRGYGYQRLYNEQFF
CDR3nt: TGCGCCAGCAGCCCTAGGGGGTATGGGTATCAGAGGCTATACAATGAGCAGTTCTTC

abundance: once
v_gene: TRBV27
d_gene: TRBD1
j_gene: TRBJ1-1
CDR3aa: CASSLSPRGHTEAFF
CDR3nt: TGTGCCAGCAGTTTATCCCCGAGGGGGCACACTGAAGCTTTCTTT

abundance: NA
v_gene: TRBV7-8
d_gene: NA
j_gene: TRBJ2-2
CDR3aa: CASSLAGQNTGELFF
CDR3nt: TGTGCCAGCAGCTTAGCGGGACAGAACACCGGGGAGCTGTTTTTT

abundance: NA
v_gene: TRBV9
d_gene: NA
j_gene: TRBJ2-7
CDR3aa: CASSGGAGQRSSYEQYF
CDR3nt: TGTGCCAGCAGCGGCGGCGCGGGGCAGAGGAGCTCCTACGAGCAGTACTTC